This is a list of T cell receptor beta chains from one sample in a study of CD8 T cells in ankylosing spondylitis. From the 5' RACE reads, TCRdb called clonotypes with MiXCR, one entry per CDR3 protein. Among about 450,000 distinct CDR3 sequences listed, 25% to 30% were seen once. Sample: blood, either unsorted or a sorted T cell fraction (not recorded which). These receptors came from a male donor with ankylosing spondylitis. The CDR3 runs from the conserved cysteine through the conserved F or W. The size entry is marked missing in some rows and otherwise reads once, few, many or a size class.

size,J,length,V,CDR3
few,TRBJ2-7,12,TRBV5-1,CASSFTSSEQYF
-,TRBJ2-1,15,TRBV24-1,CATSVADRSYNEQFF
-,TRBJ2-3,16,TRBV10-1,CASSEKGLAGRDTQYF
few,TRBJ2-3,15,TRBV20-1,CSAPPRPTNTDTQYF
-,TRBJ2-2,16,TRBV12-3/TRBV12-4,CASSLGSTTGTGELFF
-,TRBJ2-7,16,TRBV20-1,CSAENSGQQTSYEQYF
-,TRBJ2-6,17,TRBV4-1,CASSQDDGLSGANVLTF
-,TRBJ2-7,14,TRBV10-2,CASRDRDRGDEQYF
-,TRBJ1-4,15,TRBV5-1,CASSSWGIINEKLFF
few,TRBJ1-5,13,TRBV15,CATSSQDRGPQHF
-,TRBJ1-4,14,TRBV27,CASSLSGQGKKLFF
-,TRBJ2-2,15,TRBV5-6,CASSPRGARTGELFF
-,TRBJ2-1,14,TRBV19,CASSMVGQYNEQFF
-,TRBJ2-2,16,TRBV12-3/TRBV12-4,CASSPGAASYTGELFF
few,TRBJ1-1,16,TRBV10-3,CAISGGGQGTYTEAFF
few,TRBJ2-1,13,TRBV6-2/TRBV6-3,CASSHVWGNEQFF
few,TRBJ1-2,17,TRBV7-2,CASSLAGGGEPNYGYTF
few,TRBJ2-7,16,TRBV28,CASIGASGTLSYEQYF
-,TRBJ2-2,15,TRBV2,CASGQGASNTGELFF
many,TRBJ2-1,15,TRBV7-9,CASSPRAAAPNEQFF
-,TRBJ2-1,13,TRBV27,CASSRDIDNEQFF
-,TRBJ1-3,14,TRBV12-3/TRBV12-4,CASSLVGGVYTIYF
many,TRBJ2-5,11,TRBV20-1,CSANRGETQYF
few,TRBJ2-7,12,TRBV7-9,CASSSFTGEQYF
-,TRBJ2-4,14,TRBV3-1,CASSPRQGGNIQYF
-,TRBJ1-2,14,TRBV20-1,CSANHAVRGFGYTF
-,TRBJ1-5,13,TRBV12-3/TRBV12-4,CASRQAVQGPQHF
-,TRBJ2-7,13,TRBV7-2,CASSVGLASEQYF
-,TRBJ2-5,14,TRBV20-1,CSSRLSQLAETQYF
-,TRBJ1-1,15,TRBV18,CASSDPGQGSTEAFF
-,TRBJ1-5,15,TRBV6-1,CASREGTGGRQPQHF
few,TRBJ1-5,16,TRBV20-1,CSAAEGGVVGNQPQHF
-,TRBJ2-1,14,TRBV9,CASSPAGEWNEQFF
few,TRBJ1-1,14,TRBV7-2,CASSFTPFSGEAFF
-,TRBJ2-1,16,TRBV4-1,CASSHVGAGGPYEQFF
-,TRBJ2-3,16,TRBV11-2,CASSPLLAVSTDTQYF
few,TRBJ2-2,14,TRBV27,CASSFTVNTGELFF
-,TRBJ2-3,14,TRBV20-1,CSARGDFGTDTQYF